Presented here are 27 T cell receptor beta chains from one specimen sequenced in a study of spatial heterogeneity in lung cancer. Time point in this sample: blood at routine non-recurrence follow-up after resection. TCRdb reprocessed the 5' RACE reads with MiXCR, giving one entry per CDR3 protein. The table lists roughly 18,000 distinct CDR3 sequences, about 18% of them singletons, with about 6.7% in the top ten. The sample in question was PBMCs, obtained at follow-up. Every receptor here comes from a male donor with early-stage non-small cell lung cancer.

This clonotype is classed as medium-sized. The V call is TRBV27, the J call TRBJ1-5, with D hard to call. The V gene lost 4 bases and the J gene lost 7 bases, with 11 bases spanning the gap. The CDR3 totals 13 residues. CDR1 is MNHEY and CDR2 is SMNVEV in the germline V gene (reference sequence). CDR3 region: CASSSHGRQPQHF. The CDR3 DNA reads TGTGCCAGCAGTTCCCACGGGAGGCAGCCCCAGCATTTT.

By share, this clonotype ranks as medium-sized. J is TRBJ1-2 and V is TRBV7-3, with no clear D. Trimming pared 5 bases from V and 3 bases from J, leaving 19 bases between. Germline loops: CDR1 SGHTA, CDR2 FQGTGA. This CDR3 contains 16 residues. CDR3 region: CASSPNHRISHYGYTF. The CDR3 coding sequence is TGTGCCAGCAGCCCTAATCACAGAATAAGTCACTATGGCTACACCTTC.

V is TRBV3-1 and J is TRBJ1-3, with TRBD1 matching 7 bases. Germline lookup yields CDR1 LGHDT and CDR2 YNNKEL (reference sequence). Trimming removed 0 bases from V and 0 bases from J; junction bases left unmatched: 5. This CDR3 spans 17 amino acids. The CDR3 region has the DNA TGTGCCAGCAGCCAAGAAGGACAGGTGTACTCTGGAAACACCATATATTTT. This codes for CASSQEGQVYSGNTIYF.

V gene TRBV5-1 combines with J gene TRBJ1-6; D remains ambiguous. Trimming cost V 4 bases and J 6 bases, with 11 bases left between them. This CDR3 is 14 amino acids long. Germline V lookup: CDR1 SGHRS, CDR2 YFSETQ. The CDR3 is CASSDSTGNSPLHF. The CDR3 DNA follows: TGCGCCAGCAGCGACTCGACGGGTAATTCACCCCTCCACTTT. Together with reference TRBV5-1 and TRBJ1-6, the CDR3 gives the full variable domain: KAGVTQTPRYLIKTRGQQVTLSCSPISGHRSVSWYQQTPGQGLQFLFEYFSETQRNKGNFPGRFSGRQFSNSRSEMNVSTLELGDSALYLCASSDSTGNSPLHFGNGTRLTVT.

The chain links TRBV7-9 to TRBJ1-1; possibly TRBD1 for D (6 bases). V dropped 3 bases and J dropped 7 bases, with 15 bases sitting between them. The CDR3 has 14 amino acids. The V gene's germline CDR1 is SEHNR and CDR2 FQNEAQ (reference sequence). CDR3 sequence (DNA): TGTGCCAGCAGCTTTGGGGGCGTAATAAGTGAAGCTTTCTTT. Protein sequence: CASSFGGVISEAFF.

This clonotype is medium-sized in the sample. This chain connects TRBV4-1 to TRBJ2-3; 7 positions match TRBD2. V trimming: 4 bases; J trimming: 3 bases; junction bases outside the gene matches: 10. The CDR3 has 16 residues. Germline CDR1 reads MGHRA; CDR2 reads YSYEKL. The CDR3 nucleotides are TGCGCCAGCAGCCTCGGACTAGAGGGCTTGACAGATACGCAGTATTTT. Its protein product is CASSLGLEGLTDTQYF.

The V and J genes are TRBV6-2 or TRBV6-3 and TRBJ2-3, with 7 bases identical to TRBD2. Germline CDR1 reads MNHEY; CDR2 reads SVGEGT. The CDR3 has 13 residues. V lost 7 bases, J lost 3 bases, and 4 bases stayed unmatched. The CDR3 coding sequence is TGTGCCAGCACTTGGGGACTAACAGATACGCAGTATTTT. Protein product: CASTWGLTDTQYF.

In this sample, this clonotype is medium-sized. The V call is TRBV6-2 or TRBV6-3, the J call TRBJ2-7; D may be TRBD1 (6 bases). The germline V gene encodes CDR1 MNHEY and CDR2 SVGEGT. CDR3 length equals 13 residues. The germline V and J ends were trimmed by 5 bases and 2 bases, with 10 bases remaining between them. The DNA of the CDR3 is TGTGCCAGCAGTCGACCAGGGGCCTACGAGCAGTACTTC. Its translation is CASSRPGAYEQYF.

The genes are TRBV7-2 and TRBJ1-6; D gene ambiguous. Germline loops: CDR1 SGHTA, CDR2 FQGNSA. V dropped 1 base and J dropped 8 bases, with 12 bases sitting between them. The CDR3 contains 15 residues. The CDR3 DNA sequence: TGTGCCAGCAGCTTAGTCCCCGGGGTGGATTCACCCCTCCACTTT. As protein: CASSLVPGVDSPLHF. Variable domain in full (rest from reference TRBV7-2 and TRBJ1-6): GAGVSQSPSNKVTEKGKDVELRCDPISGHTALYWYRQSLGQGLEFLIYFQGNSAPDKSGLPSDRFSAERTGGSVSTLTIQRTQQEDSAVYLCASSLVPGVDSPLHFGNGTRLTVT.

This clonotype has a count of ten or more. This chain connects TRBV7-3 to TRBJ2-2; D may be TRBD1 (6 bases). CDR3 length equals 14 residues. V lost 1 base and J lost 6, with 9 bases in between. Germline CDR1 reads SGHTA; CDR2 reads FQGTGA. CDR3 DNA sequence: TGTGCCAGCAGCTTAATGACAGGTTCCGGGGAGCTGTTTTTT. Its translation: CASSLMTGSGELFF.

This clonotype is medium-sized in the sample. The CDR3 DNA follows: TGCGCCAGCAGCCAAGAGACAGGGGCTTATACGCAGTATTTT. Its protein product is CASSQETGAYTQYF. The J gene is TRBJ2-3, the V gene TRBV4-3, with 8 bases fitting TRBD1. V shed 0 bases and J 7 bases; nucleotides not matched to a gene: 3. Germline V gene data show CDR1 as LGHNA and CDR2 as YSLEER. The CDR3 is 14 amino acids.

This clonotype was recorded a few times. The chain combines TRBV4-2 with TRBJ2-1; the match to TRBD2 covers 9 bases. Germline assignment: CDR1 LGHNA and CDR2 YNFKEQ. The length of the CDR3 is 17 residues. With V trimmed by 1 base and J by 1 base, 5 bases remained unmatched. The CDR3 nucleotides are TGTGCCAGCAGCCAAGTGCAGCGGGGGGCTTCCTACAATGAGCAGTTCTTC. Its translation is CASSQVQRGASYNEQFF.

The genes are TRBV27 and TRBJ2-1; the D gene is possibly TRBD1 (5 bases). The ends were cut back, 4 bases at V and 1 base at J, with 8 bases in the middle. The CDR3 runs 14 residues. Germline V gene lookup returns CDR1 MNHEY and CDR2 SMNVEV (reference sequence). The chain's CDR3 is CASSSRGSYNEQFF. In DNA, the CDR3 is TGTGCCAGCAGTTCTAGGGGATCCTACAATGAGCAGTTCTTC.

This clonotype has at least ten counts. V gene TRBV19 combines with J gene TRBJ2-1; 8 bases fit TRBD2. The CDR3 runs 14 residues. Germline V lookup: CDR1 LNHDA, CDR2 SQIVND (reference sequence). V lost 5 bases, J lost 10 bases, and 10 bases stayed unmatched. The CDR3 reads CASSQASGLTEQFF. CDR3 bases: TGTGCCAGTAGTCAGGCTAGCGGGCTGACAGAGCAGTTCTTC. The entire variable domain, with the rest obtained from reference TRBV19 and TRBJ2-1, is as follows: DGGITQSPKYLFRKEGQNVTLSCEQNLNHDAMYWYRQDPGQGLRLIYYSQIVNDFQKGDIAEGYSVSREKKESFPLTVTSAQKNPTAFYLCASSQASGLTEQFFGPGTRLTVL.

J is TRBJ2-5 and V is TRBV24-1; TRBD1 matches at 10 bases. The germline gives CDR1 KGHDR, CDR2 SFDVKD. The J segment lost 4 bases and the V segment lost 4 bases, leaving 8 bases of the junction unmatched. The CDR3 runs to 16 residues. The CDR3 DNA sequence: TGTGCCACCAGTGACCGTGACAGGGGGCTAGGAGAGACCCAGTACTTC. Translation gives CATSDRDRGLGETQYF.

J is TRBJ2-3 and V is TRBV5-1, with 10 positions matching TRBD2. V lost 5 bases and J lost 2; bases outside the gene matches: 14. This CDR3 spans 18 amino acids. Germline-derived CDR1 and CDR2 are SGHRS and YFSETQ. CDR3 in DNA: TGCGCCAGCAGTTTGACTCTAGCGGGGGCAACAAACACAGATACGCAGTATTTT. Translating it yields CASSLTLAGATNTDTQYF.

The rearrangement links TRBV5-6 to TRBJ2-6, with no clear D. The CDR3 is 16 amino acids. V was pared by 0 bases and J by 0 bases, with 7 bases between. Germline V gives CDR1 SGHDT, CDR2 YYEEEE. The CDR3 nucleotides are TGTGCCAGCAGCTTGGACTTAGGCTCTGGGGCCAACGTCCTGACTTTC. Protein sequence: CASSLDLGSGANVLTF.

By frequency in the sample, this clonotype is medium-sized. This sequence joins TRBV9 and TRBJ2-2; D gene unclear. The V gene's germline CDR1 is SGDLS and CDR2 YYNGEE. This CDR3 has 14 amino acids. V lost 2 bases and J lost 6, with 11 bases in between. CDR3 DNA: TGTGCCAGCAGCGTGGTCTTGGCCCCCGGGGAGCTGTTTTTT. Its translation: CASSVVLAPGELFF.

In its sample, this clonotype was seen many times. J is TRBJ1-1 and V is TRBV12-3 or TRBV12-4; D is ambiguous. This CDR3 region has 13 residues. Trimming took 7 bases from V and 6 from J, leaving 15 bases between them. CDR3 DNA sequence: TGTGCCAGCATTCGGTTTTTCGGGGCTGAAGCTTTCTTT. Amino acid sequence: CASIRFFGAEAFF.

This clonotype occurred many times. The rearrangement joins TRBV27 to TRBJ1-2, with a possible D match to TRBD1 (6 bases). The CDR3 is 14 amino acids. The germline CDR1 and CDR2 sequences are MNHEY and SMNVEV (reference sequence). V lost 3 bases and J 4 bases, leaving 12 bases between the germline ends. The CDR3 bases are TGTGCCAGCAGTTTCGGGGGGCCGACCTATGGCTACACCTTC. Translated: CASSFGGPTYGYTF.

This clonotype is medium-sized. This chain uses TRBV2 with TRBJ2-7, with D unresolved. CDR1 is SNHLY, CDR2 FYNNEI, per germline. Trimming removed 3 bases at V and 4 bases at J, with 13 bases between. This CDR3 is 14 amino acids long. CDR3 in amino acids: CASSEGSLSYEQYF. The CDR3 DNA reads TGTGCCAGCAGTGAGGGCTCTCTGTCATACGAGCAGTACTTC.

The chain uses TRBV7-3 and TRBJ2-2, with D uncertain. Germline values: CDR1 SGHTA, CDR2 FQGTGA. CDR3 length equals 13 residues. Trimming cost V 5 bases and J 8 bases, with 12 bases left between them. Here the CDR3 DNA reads TGTGCCAGCAGCCCAACAGATGGAGGGGAGCTGTTTTTT. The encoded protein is CASSPTDGGELFF.

The CDR3 region has the DNA TGCGCCAGCAGCTTGGCGACTAGCGGGGTGACAGATACGCAGTATTTT. Protein product: CASSLATSGVTDTQYF. This chain uses TRBV5-1 with TRBJ2-3; TRBD2 matches at 11 bases. CDR1 and CDR2 (germline): SGHRS, YFSETQ. The J segment lost 3 bases and the V segment lost 0 bases, leaving 3 bases of the junction unmatched. The CDR3 has 16 amino acids.

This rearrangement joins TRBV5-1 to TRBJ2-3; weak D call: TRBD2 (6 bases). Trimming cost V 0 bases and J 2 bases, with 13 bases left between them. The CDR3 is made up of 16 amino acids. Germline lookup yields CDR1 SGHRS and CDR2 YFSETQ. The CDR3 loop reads CASSLEVGGATDTQYF. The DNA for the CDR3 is TGCGCCAGCAGCTTGGAGGTAGGAGGGGCCACAGATACGCAGTATTTT.

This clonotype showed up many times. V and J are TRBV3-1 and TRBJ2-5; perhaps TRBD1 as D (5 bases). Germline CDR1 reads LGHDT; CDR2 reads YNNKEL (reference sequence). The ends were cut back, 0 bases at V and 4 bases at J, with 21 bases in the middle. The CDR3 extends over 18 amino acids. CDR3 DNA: TGTGCCAGCAGCCAAGATATTAGGACATCGGATCAAGGAGAGACCCAGTACTTC. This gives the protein CASSQDIRTSDQGETQYF.

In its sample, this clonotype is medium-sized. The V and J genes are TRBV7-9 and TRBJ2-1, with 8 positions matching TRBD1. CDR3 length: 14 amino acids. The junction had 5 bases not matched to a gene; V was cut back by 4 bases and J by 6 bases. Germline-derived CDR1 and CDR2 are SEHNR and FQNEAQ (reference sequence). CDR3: CASSSRTGTNEQFF. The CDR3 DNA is TGTGCCAGCAGCTCCAGGACAGGGACCAATGAGCAGTTCTTC.

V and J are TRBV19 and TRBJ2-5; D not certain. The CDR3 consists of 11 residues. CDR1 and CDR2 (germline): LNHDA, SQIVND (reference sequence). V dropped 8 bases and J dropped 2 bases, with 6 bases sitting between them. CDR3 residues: CASGIQETQYF. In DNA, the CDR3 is TGTGCCAGTGGGATTCAAGAGACCCAGTACTTC.